This T cell receptor beta chain was sequenced for a study of Ad26.COV2.S vaccination and SARS-CoV-2 variants. Treatment given: roughly 18 received Ad26.COV2.S at low or high dose, single or two shots; roughly five received placebo; per-sample allocation not given. Material that was analyzed had been drawn on day 63 after the first vaccine or placebo injection. An 18-55-year-old adult in Boston served as donor. As its vector, the vaccine had Ad26, which expressed Wuhan-strain SARS-CoV-2 spike. Remarks on this clone: No antigen is known for it.

Germline loops: CDR1 SGHTA, CDR2 FQGTGA. This CDR3 is 15 amino acids long. With 5 bases clipped from V and 4 bases from J, the junction kept 6 bases outside the gene matches. Sequencing was performed with immunoSEQ multiplex PCR; in TCRdb, only in-frame clones are kept and a portion is missing. Here the sample spans 350,000 to 450,000 clones, about nine tenths being singletons. Overall study findings and caveats: Comparability of non-spike TCR breadth was observed across vaccine and placebo recipients.

This TCR was sampled from a person between 18 and 59 years old who received the Ad26.COV2.S COVID-19 vaccine or a placebo. The V call is TRBV7-3, the J call TRBJ2-1; the match to TRBD2 covers 9 bases. The sample was peripheral blood, taken in a trial of Ad26.COV2.S vaccine versus placebo. The CDR3 sequence: CASSPGLAAYNEQFF. The CDR3 nucleotides are TGTGCCAGCAGCCCGGGACTAGCAGCTTACAATGAGCAGTTCTTC.